This entry is about one T cell receptor beta chain. The ends were cut back, 1 base at V and 7 bases at J, with 14 bases in the middle. The CDR3 consists of 14 residues. From germline, CDR1 is LNHDA and CDR2 SQIVND (reference sequence). This sample was taken from a study of blood T cell repertoires in COVID-19. The repertoire was sequenced with immunoSEQ multiplex PCR; TCRdb's copy has only in-frame clones and lacks some. The sample records hundreds of thousands of clones, 80% to 90% being singletons. The chain is built from TRBV19 and TRBJ2-7; TRBD2 is a possible D gene (6 bases). The sample taken for sequencing was peripheral blood. The receptor comes from a woman aged 50 to 60 with acute or convalescent COVID-19. The CDR3 DNA reads as TGTGCCAGTAGTATAGCAGGAGGGCCCAGGGAGCAGTACTTC. Translation: CASSIAGGPREQYF.